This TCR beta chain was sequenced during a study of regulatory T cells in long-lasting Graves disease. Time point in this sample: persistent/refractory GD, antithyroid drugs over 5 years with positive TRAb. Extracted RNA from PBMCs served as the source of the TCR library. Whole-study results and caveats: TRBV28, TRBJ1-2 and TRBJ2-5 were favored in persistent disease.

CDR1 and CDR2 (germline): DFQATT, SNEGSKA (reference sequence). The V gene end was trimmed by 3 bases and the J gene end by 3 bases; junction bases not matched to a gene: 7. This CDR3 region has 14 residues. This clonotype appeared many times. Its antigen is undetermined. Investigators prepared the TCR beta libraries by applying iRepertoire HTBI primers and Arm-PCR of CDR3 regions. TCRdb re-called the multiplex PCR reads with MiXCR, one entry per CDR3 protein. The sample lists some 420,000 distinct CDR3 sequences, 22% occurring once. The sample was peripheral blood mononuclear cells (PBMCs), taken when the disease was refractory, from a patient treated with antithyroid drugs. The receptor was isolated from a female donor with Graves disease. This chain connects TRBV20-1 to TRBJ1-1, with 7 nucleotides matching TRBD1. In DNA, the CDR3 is TGCAGTGCTAGCCCACAGGGGATCGACACTGAAGCTTTCTTT. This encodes CSASPQGIDTEAFF.